The source of this T cell receptor (beta chain) is a study of tumor-infiltrating lymphocytes in localized non-small cell lung cancer. Study-wide background: Each patient gave resected tumor and non-adjacent uninvolved lung tissue.

About this clone: Its target is not known.

Only in-frame clones appear in the TCRdb table, and some are missing; sequencing was by immunoSEQ multiplex PCR. In the table there are 16,000 or so clones, around 80% of which are singletons. The study's findings and limits: Available tissue quantity limited TCR sequencing to a patient subset. IM1 and IM2 tumors showed no difference in T-cell fraction. Tumor T-cell fraction was not associated with recurrence-free survival.

The CDR3 runs to 13 residues. Germline V gene lookup returns CDR1 MDHEN and CDR2 SYDVKM. V gave up 8 bases and J gave up 4 bases, with 14 bases separating them. The genes are TRBV28 and TRBJ1-2, with a tentative D call TRBD1 (5 bases). The clonotype originates from a human donor with non-small cell lung cancer. The specimen was lung tumor tissue. The CDR3 sequence: CASRGKGPYGYTF. The CDR3 coding sequence is TGTGCCAGCCGCGGCAAGGGGCCCTATGGCTACACCTTC.